This TCR beta chain came from a study of T cell repertoires in cytomegalovirus infection. Study context: Both recently identified HLA-C-restricted and well-studied HLA-B-restricted CMV epitopes were used in the study. Through public TCR beta signatures, both CMV infection and matching HLA type were indicated.

This clonotype was observed at least ten times. Antigen specificity is unknown. Notes on the study in general: The response measured ex vivo was dominated by TCR beta clonotypes (HLA-C-restricted and CMV-specific).

TCRdb fed the reads into MiXCR, producing one record per CDR3 protein. The sample contains 650,000 to 900,000 distinct CDR3 sequences, 32% of which appear only once. The V gene lost 1 base and the J gene lost 9 bases, with 15 bases spanning the gap. The CDR3 spans 14 residues. Germline V gene lookup returns CDR1 MNHEY and CDR2 SMNVEV (reference sequence). The material sequenced was cultured CD8+ T cells from PBMCs, taken from culture after CMV antigen stimulation. The sequence came from a human donor in good health (CMV status not recorded). Some clones in this sample may be carry-over from other donors' samples. The chain carries TRBV27 and TRBJ1-2; the D gene is possibly TRBD1 (6 bases). DNA of the CDR3: TGTGCCAGCAGTTTATATCCACAGGGCTGGAGCTACACCTTC. Protein product: CASSLYPQGWSYTF.